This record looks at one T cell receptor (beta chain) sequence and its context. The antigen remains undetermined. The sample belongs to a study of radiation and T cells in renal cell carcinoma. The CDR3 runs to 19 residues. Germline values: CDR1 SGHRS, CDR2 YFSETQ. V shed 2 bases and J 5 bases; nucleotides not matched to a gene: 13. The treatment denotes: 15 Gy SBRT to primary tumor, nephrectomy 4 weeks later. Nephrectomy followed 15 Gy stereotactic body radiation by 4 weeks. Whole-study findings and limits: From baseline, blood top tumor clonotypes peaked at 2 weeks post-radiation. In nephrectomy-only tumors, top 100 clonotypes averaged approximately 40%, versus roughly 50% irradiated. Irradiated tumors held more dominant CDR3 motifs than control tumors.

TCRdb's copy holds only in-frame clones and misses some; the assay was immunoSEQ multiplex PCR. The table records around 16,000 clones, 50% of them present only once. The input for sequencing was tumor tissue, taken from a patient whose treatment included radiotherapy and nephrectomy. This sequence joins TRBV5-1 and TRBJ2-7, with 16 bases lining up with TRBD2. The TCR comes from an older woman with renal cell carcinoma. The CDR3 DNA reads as TGCGCCAGCAGCTTCGGTGAGGGACTAGCGGGAGGGCCAAGGAACGAGCAGTACTTC. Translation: CASSFGEGLAGGPRNEQYF.